A single sample is the source of the 26 T cell receptor beta chains below, sequenced in a study of neoadjuvant anti-PD-1 for oral cavity cancer. Libraries were prepared by immunoSEQ multiplex PCR; TCRdb keeps only in-frame clonotypes and omits some of them. The sample lists roughly 14,000 clones, roughly 74% occurring once. This sample's time point: after neoadjuvant nivolumab, at surgical resection. This sample comprised PBMCs, obtained after nivolumab (anti-PD-1) treatment. These receptors were obtained from a person aged 40 to 85 with oral cavity squamous cell carcinoma.

To note about this clone: One end of the junction varies from germline; a read error may be responsible. The sample holds other DNA sequences that translate to the same CDR3. V gene TRBV2 combines with J gene TRBJ2-7; a weak D match, TRBD2 (5 bases). The length of the CDR3 is 18 residues. Germline-derived CDR1 and CDR2 are SNHLY and FYNNEI. CDR3 in amino acids: CASTELGRIYLSSYEQYF. DNA for the CDR3: TGTGCCAGCACTGAATTAGGGAGAATTTACCTATCCTCCTACGAGCAGTACTTC.

The V call is TRBV6-1, the J call TRBJ2-7; TRBD1 aligns across 9 bases. V lost 10 bases to trimming and J lost 4 bases; unmatched junction nucleotides: 11. This CDR3 has 14 amino acids. The V gene's germline CDR1 is MNHNS and CDR2 SASEGT. This CDR3 is CATYPGTGWYEQYF. The CDR3 nucleotides read TGTGCCACCTACCCCGGGACAGGGTGGTACGAGCAGTACTTC.

Written as DNA, the CDR3 is TGCGCCAGCAGTGAGTCTAGAGGACTAGCGGGAAATGAGCAGTTCTTC. The encoded protein is CASSESRGLAGNEQFF. V is TRBV10-1 and J is TRBJ2-1; 12 bases fit TRBD2. CDR3 length: 16 residues. Germline-derived CDR1 and CDR2 are WNHNN and SYGVQD (reference sequence). Losses at the gene ends were 0 bases for V and 7 bases for J; bases not matched to a gene: 4.

V is TRBV28 and J is TRBJ1-2; 8 bases are shared with TRBD1. This CDR3 region has 13 residues. V lost 3 bases to trimming and J lost 7 bases; unmatched junction nucleotides: 4. Germline V CDR1 and CDR2: MDHEN, SYDVKM. CDR3 sequence (DNA): TGTGCCAGCAGTTTCTGGACAGGGTCTGGCTACACCTTC. It encodes CASSFWTGSGYTF.

The rearrangement links TRBV11-2 to TRBJ1-1; TRBD1 agrees at 8 bases. CDR3 size: 14 residues. Germline CDR1 is SGHAT and CDR2 is FQNNGV. V gave up 5 bases and J gave up 1 base; unmatched junction bases: 3. The CDR3 nucleotides read TGTGCCAGCAGCCCGGGACAGGAGAACACTGAAGCTTTCTTT. Protein: CASSPGQENTEAFF.

V and J are TRBV5-1 and TRBJ2-3; the D is unclear. The germline V and J ends were trimmed by 3 bases and 4 bases, with 9 bases remaining between them. The germline V gene encodes CDR1 SGHRS and CDR2 YFSETQ. This CDR3 contains 13 residues. CDR3 residues: CASSSTRADTQYF. For the CDR3, the DNA is TGCGCCAGCAGCTCGACCCGGGCAGATACGCAGTATTTT.

The gene calls are TRBV10-3 and TRBJ2-7, with TRBD1 matching 8 bases. The CDR3 sequence is 10 residues long. V trimming: 11 bases; J trimming: 6 bases; junction bases outside the gene matches: 3. Germline V gene sequence: CDR1 ENHRY, CDR2 SYGVKD. The CDR3 protein is CAAGGSEQYF. The CDR3 DNA is TGTGCCGCAGGGGGCAGCGAGCAGTACTTC.

This clone was found once. The gene calls are TRBV30 and TRBJ2-3; TRBD2 agrees at 16 bases. This CDR3 has 18 amino acids. CDR1 GTSNPN and CDR2 SVGIG come from the germline V gene (reference sequence). Trimming took 1 base from V and 3 from J; bases not matched to a gene: 7. The CDR3: CAWSGGLAGGPGTDTQYF. CDR3 bases: TGTGCCTGGAGTGGGGGACTAGCGGGAGGGCCGGGTACAGATACGCAGTATTTT.

The rearrangement uses TRBV6-1 and TRBJ1-4, with 9 nucleotides matching TRBD1. The germline gives CDR1 MNHNS, CDR2 SASEGT. The J segment lost 7 bases and the V segment lost 3 bases, leaving 3 bases of the junction unmatched. The CDR3 runs 14 residues. The CDR3 loop reads CASSEDRGGEKLFF. CDR3 in DNA: TGTGCCAGCAGTGAGGACAGGGGTGGTGAAAAACTGTTTTTT.

The rearrangement joins TRBV2 to TRBJ2-7; D gene ambiguous. V lost 7 bases, J lost 0 bases, and 10 bases lay in between. The CDR3 runs 13 residues. Looked up from germline, CDR1 is SNHLY and CDR2 is FYNNEI. The CDR3 sequence: CASTAADSYEQYF. Written as DNA, the CDR3 is TGTGCCAGCACCGCGGCCGACTCCTACGAGCAGTACTTC.

This clone was seen a few times. This sequence joins TRBV4-1 and TRBJ1-1; 8 bases line up with TRBD1. This CDR3 contains 17 residues. V lost 2 bases to trimming and J lost 7 bases; unmatched junction nucleotides: 15. Germline CDR1 reads MGHRA; CDR2 reads YSYEKL. The DNA of the CDR3 is TGCGCCAGCAGCCAAACGTTACGACAGGGGAGGAGAGGTGAAGCTTTCTTT. This translates into CASSQTLRQGRRGEAFF.

The rearrangement links TRBV4-1 to TRBJ1-1, with a tentative D call TRBD1 (6 bases). CDR3 length: 15 residues. CDR1 is MGHRA and CDR2 is YSYEKL in the germline V gene. With 3 bases removed from V and 0 bases from J, the gap between germline ends came to 11 bases. This chain's CDR3 is CASSQTGHLNTEAFF. CDR3 bases: TGCGCCAGCAGCCAGACGGGACACTTGAACACTGAAGCTTTCTTT.

CDR3 sequence (DNA): TGTGCCAGCAGTAGGTCTGGGGGCTCCTACAATGAGCAGTTCTTC. Its translation: CASSRSGGSYNEQFF. The rearrangement links TRBV6-6 to TRBJ2-1; D possibly matches TRBD1 or TRBD2 (5 bases each). CDR1 is MNHNY, CDR2 SVGAGI, per germline (reference sequence). This CDR3 spans 15 amino acids. The ends were cut back, 5 bases at V and 0 bases at J, with 11 bases in the middle.

This clone was observed a single time. Written as DNA, the CDR3 is TGTGCCAGTAGTCCTAGACTAACCCAAGAGACCCAGTACTTC. Translating gives CASSPRLTQETQYF. This chain links TRBV19 with TRBJ2-5; TRBD2 might be the D (5 bases). The CDR3 totals 14 residues. Germline assignment: CDR1 LNHDA and CDR2 SQIVND (reference sequence). Trimming left V 5 bases short and J 1 base short, with 11 bases between.

This clone has just a few counts. The rearrangement uses TRBV30 and TRBJ1-6, with D perhaps matching TRBD1 (5 bases). This CDR3 comprises 13 residues. Germline lookup yields CDR1 GTSNPN and CDR2 SVGIG (reference sequence). V was pared by 4 bases and J by 8 bases, with 12 bases between. The CDR3 here is CAWTGMGDSPLHF. CDR3 bases: TGTGCCTGGACAGGGATGGGTGATTCACCCCTCCACTTT.

This chain connects TRBV5-1 to TRBJ2-7; TRBD2 might be the D (7 bases). CDR1 SGHRS and CDR2 YFSETQ come from the germline V gene. The length of the CDR3 is 15 residues. V was clipped by 0 bases and J by 3 bases, with 13 bases between them. CDR3 coding DNA: TGCGCCAGCAGCTTGGAAGGGGGAGGGATCTACGAGCAGTACTTC. This sequence encodes CASSLEGGGIYEQYF.

The gene calls are TRBV5-1 and TRBJ2-7; 10 nucleotides agree with TRBD2. The germline gives CDR1 SGHRS, CDR2 YFSETQ. Trimming at V came to 5 bases and at J to 8 bases, leaving 13 bases not matched to a gene. The CDR3 length is 15 residues. The chain's CDR3 is CASRDTDLAGAKQYF. The CDR3 DNA reads TGCGCCAGCAGAGATACGGATCTAGCGGGGGCTAAGCAGTACTTC.

V usage is TRBV9 and J usage is TRBJ1-1; no reliable D call. Germline V gene sequence: CDR1 SGDLS, CDR2 YYNGEE. This CDR3 comprises 13 residues. V lost 4 bases and J lost 2, with 9 bases in between. CDR3 coding DNA: TGTGCCAGCAGCCTTACACCAAACACTGAAGCTTTCTTT. Protein: CASSLTPNTEAFF.

The V and J genes are TRBV6-6 and TRBJ2-7, with unresolved D. Germline-derived CDR1 and CDR2 are MNHNY and SVGAGI (reference sequence). Deletions cut 2 bases from V and 4 bases from J, with 12 bases between. This CDR3 spans 14 amino acids. The CDR3 region has the DNA TGTGCCAGCAGTTACATACCGGAAGGGTACGAGCAGTACTTC. This sequence encodes CASSYIPEGYEQYF.

This chain connects TRBV5-4 to TRBJ2-7, with TRBD2 matching 8 bases. Germline V gives CDR1 SGHNT, CDR2 YYREEE (reference sequence). The J segment lost 4 bases and the V segment lost 1 base, leaving 7 bases of the junction unmatched. The CDR3 has 15 residues. CDR3 DNA: TGTGCCAGCAGCTTGACAGCTAGCGGGTCTTACGAGCAGTACTTC. Translated, it gives CASSLTASGSYEQYF.

This clone has only a few counts. The J gene is TRBJ2-3, the V gene TRBV7-3; D may match TRBD1 or TRBD2 (5 bases each). This CDR3 region has 14 residues. Germline loops: CDR1 SGHTA, CDR2 FQGTGA. Trimming stripped 5 bases from V and 0 bases from J, with 9 bases between. CDR3 in DNA: TGTGCCAGCAGCCGGGACGGGAGCACAGATACGCAGTATTTT. It encodes CASSRDGSTDTQYF.

V usage is TRBV5-1 and J usage is TRBJ2-4; no definite D call. Looked up from germline, CDR1 is SGHRS and CDR2 is YFSETQ. The CDR3 extends over 16 amino acids. The V and J ends lost 2 bases and 1 base respectively, with 13 bases between them. CDR3 amino acids: CASSFGRVEAKNIQYF. CDR3 sequence (DNA): TGCGCCAGCAGCTTTGGAAGGGTCGAGGCCAAAAACATTCAGTACTTC.

The V gene is TRBV19, the J gene TRBJ2-7; 10 bases align to TRBD2. This CDR3 region has 14 residues. The V gene's germline CDR1 is LNHDA and CDR2 SQIVND (reference sequence). The V segment lost 5 bases and the J segment 7 bases; nucleotides outside the gene matches: 8. The CDR3 sequence is CASSELAGLEEQYF. The CDR3 nucleotides read TGTGCCAGTAGTGAACTAGCGGGACTGGAAGAGCAGTACTTC. Drawing the rest from reference TRBV19 and TRBJ2-7, the complete variable domain is DGGITQSPKYLFRKEGQNVTLSCEQNLNHDAMYWYRQDPGQGLRLIYYSQIVNDFQKGDIAEGYSVSREKKESFPLTVTSAQKNPTAFYLCASSELAGLEEQYFGPGTRLTVT.

The chain is built from TRBV6-1 and TRBJ2-7; 11 nucleotides match TRBD2. Germline V gene data show CDR1 as MNHNS and CDR2 as SASEGT. The CDR3 covers 14 residues. Germline trimming cut 10 bases from V and 5 bases from J; bases unmatched to any gene: 10. This CDR3 reads CATTIAGGHNEQYF. The CDR3 DNA follows: TGTGCCACCACAATAGCGGGGGGGCATAACGAGCAGTACTTC.

This chain connects TRBV19 to TRBJ2-7, with D perhaps TRBD1 (6 bases). Germline assignment: CDR1 LNHDA and CDR2 SQIVND (reference sequence). The length of the CDR3 is 15 residues. V was clipped by 5 bases and J by 6 bases, with 20 bases between them. CDR3 sequence reads: CASSPVTGLLVEQYF. The CDR3, as DNA: TGTGCCAGTAGTCCTGTCACAGGGCTCCTTGTCGAGCAGTACTTC. The complete variable domain, with remaining parts taken from reference TRBV19 and TRBJ2-7, reads DGGITQSPKYLFRKEGQNVTLSCEQNLNHDAMYWYRQDPGQGLRLIYYSQIVNDFQKGDIAEGYSVSREKKESFPLTVTSAQKNPTAFYLCASSPVTGLLVEQYFGPGTRLTVT.

The chain combines TRBV7-9 with TRBJ2-1; D not certain. CDR3 size: 13 residues. Trimming shortened V by 2 bases and J by 6 bases, and 8 bases separated the two germline ends. Germline V gene lookup returns CDR1 SEHNR and CDR2 FQNEAQ (reference sequence). The CDR3 DNA reads TGTGCCAGCAGCTTACTCCACCTCAATGAGCAGTTCTTC. Protein sequence: CASSLLHLNEQFF.